The sequence of this TCR beta chain was determined in a study of regulatory T cells in long-lasting Graves disease. Study-wide points: It was possible that the small sample size reduced accuracy. Thyroid tissue was not studied; only peripheral blood was.

For TCR beta, libraries came from iRepertoire HTBI primers and Arm-PCR of CDR3 regions. Original processing notes: The identification of 60 or so TRBV and 14 to 15 TRBJ segments was made across samples. MiXCR, applied by TCRdb to the multiplex PCR reads, yields one record per CDR3 protein. V and J calls and clone size were set by TCRdb, not the authors. The sample contains under 300,000 distinct CDR3 sequences, 20% to 25% of which appear only once. This clonotype came up a few times. Its target is unknown. In germline, CDR1 is LGHNA, CDR2 YNFKEQ. This CDR3 has 12 amino acids. Trimming stripped 8 bases from V and 0 bases from J, with 7 bases between. Sample time point: newly diagnosed GD, antithyroid drugs for less than 3 months. PBMC-extracted RNA yielded the TCR library.

This TCR derives from a female donor with Graves disease. V usage is TRBV4-2 and J usage is TRBJ1-2; D ambiguous. The sequencing used peripheral blood mononuclear cells (PBMCs), collected at new diagnosis, from a patient treated with antithyroid drugs. CDR3 loop: CASSAANYGYTF. Written as DNA, the CDR3 is TGTGCCAGCTCAGCAGCTAACTATGGCTACACCTTC.